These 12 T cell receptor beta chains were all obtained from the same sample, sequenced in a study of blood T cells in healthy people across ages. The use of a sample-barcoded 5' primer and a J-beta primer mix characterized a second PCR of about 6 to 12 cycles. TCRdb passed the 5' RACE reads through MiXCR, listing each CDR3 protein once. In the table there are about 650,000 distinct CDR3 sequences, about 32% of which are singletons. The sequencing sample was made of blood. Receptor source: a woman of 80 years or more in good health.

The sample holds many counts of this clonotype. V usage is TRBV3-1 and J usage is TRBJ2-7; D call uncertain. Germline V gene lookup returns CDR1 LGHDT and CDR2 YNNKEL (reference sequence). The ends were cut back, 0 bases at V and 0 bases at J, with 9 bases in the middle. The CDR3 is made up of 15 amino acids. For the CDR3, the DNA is TGTGCCAGCAGCCAAGAAATTTCGAGCTCCTACGAGCAGTACTTC. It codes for CASSQEISSSYEQYF.

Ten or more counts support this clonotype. The CDR3 here is CSARDGRRGPNYGYTF. The CDR3 DNA reads as TGCAGTGCTAGAGATGGCAGACGGGGCCCCAACTATGGCTACACCTTC. This chain joins TRBV20-1 and TRBJ1-2; possible D gene TRBD1, 5 bases. With 0 bases removed from V and 2 bases from J, the gap between germline ends came to 16 bases. CDR1 and CDR2 (germline): DFQATT, SNEGSKA (reference sequence). This CDR3 spans 16 amino acids.

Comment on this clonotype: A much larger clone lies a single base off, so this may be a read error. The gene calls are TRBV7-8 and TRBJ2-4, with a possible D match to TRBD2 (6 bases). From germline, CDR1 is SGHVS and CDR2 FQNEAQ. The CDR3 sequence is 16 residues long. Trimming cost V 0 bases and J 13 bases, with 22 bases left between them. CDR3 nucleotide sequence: TGTGCCAGCAGCTTAGCCCCCCGGGGAGGCTACAATGAGCAGTACTTC. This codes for CASSLAPRGGYNEQYF.

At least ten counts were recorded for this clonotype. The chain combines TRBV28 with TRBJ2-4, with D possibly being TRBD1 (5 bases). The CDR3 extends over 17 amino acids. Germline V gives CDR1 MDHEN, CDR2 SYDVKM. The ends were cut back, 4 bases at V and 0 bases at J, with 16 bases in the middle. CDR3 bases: TGTGCCAGCAGTTCCCCCAGGGCAGACCTAGCCAAAAACATTCAGTACTTC. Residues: CASSSPRADLAKNIQYF.

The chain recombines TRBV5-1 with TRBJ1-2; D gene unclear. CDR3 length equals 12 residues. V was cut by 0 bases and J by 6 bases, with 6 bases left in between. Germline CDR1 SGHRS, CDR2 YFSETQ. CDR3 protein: CASSLEADGYTF. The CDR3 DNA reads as TGCGCCAGCAGCTTGGAGGCAGATGGCTACACCTTC.

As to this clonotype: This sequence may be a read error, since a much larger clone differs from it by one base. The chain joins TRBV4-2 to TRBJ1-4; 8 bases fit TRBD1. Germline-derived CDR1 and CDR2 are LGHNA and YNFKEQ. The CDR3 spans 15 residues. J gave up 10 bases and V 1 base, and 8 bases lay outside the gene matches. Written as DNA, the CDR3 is TGTGCCAGCAGCCAAGTTACAGGGGGATGGGGAAAACTGTTTTTT. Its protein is CASSQVTGGWGKLFF.

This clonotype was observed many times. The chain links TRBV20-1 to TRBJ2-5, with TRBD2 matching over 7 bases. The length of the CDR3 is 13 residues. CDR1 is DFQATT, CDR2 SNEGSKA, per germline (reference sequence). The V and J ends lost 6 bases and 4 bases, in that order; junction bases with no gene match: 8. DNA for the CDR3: TGCAGTGCCGACCCCGGGGGGTCAGAGACCCAGTACTTC. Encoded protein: CSADPGGSETQYF.

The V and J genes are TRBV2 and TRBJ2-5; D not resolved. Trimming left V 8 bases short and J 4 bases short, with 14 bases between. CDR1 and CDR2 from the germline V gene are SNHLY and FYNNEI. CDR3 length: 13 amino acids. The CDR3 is CASLSTSLETQYF. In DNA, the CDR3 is TGTGCCAGCCTGTCCACCAGCCTAGAGACCCAGTACTTC.

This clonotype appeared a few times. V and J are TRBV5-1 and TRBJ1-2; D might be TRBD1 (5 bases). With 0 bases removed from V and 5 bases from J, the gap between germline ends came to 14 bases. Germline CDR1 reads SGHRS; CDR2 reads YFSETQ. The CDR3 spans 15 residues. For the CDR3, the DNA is TGCGCCAGCAGCTTGGACGCATCTGGGGGATATGGCTACACCTTC. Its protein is CASSLDASGGYGYTF.

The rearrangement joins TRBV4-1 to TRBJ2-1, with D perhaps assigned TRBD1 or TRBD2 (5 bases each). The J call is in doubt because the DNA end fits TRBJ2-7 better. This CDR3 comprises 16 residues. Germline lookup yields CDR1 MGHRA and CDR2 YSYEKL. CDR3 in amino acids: CASSHGSSEGNNEQYF. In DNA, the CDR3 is TGCGCCAGCAGCCATGGTAGTAGCGAGGGGAACAATGAGCAGTACTTC.

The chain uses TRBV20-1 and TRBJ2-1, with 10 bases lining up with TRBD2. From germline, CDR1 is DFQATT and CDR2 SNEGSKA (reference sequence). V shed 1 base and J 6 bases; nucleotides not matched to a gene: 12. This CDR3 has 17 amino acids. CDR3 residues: CSARGPGTSVWSNEQFF. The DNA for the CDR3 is TGCAGTGCTAGAGGCCCGGGGACTAGCGTGTGGAGCAATGAGCAGTTCTTC.

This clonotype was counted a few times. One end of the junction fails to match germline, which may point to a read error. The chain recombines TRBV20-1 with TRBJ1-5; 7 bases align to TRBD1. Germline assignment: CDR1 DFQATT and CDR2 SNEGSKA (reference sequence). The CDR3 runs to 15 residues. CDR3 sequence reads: CSARELPTGNRPQHF. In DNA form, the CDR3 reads TGCAGTGCTAGAGAGTTACCGACAGGGAATCGGCCCCAGCATTTT.